The following is a TCR beta chain sequence with its context. The CDR3 extends over 15 amino acids. Losses at the gene ends were 5 bases for V and 3 bases for J; bases not matched to a gene: 3. Germline assignment: CDR1 MNHEY and CDR2 SVGAGI. This specimen comes from a study of T cells in narcolepsy. Here immunoSEQ multiplex PCR was the method, and the copy in TCRdb shows in-frame clones only, minus some. The top ten clones hold less than 1.5% of a sample with under 30,000 clones, 75% to 90% of them seen once. The sample consisted of CD45RA- memory CD4+ T cells from PBMCs. The receptor was isolated from a human donor with narcolepsy. J is TRBJ2-1 and V is TRBV6-5; 11 bases match TRBD2. CDR3 DNA sequence: TGTGCCAGCAGTACCACTAGCGGGGGCTACAATGAGCAGTTCTTC. Translated: CASSTTSGGYNEQFF.